This T cell receptor (beta chain) stems from a study of T cells in Graves' hyperthyroidism and ophthalmopathy. Study-wide findings and caveats: Appearing also in blood were most of the thyroid clonotypes expanded above 0.001.

CDR3 length equals 13 residues. CDR1 and CDR2 from the germline V gene are DFQATT and SNEGSKA (reference sequence). There were TCR beta CDR3 regions amplified from RNA transcripts. Researchers ran a first-round RT-PCR on the TCR CDR3 using the HTBI primer set. TCRdb called the multiplex PCR reads again in MiXCR, with one record for every CDR3 protein. The sample carries around 580,000 distinct CDR3 sequences, roughly 46% recorded once. This clonotype was recorded many times. Its specificity is unknown. One end of the junction varies from germline; a read error may be responsible. The receptor comes from a woman under 30 with Graves' hyperthyroidism. This chain links TRBV20-1 with TRBJ2-7; tentative D call: TRBD2 (5 bases). Sequenced sample: peripheral blood or thyroid tissue (not recorded which). The CDR3, as DNA: TGCAGCGCTAGGGAGTCCAATACCTACGAGCAGTACTTC. The encoded protein is CSARESNTYEQYF.